What follows is one TCR beta chain and its context. This entry is derived from a study of blood T cell repertoires in COVID-19. The wider study: From the United States, Italy and Spain came samples of acute and convalescent COVID-19.

V dropped 0 bases and J dropped 2; count of bases not matched to a gene: 6. The CDR3 is made up of 16 amino acids. Germline V gene data show CDR1 as LNHNV and CDR2 as YYDKDF (reference sequence). In the source study's methods: Nucleated cell number was recorded as an estimate derived from reference gene primer amplification. TCRdb keeps only in-frame clones here, not all; method: immunoSEQ multiplex PCR. The DNA was the basis for D and trimming; V, J and clone size are from that table. The repertoire holds 180,000 or so clones, with about 82% as singletons. Study members were between roughly 18 and 90 years old and lived in 24 US regions. Grouping used clinical history reported by participants in a survey and questionnaire.

The receptor was derived from a man aged 35 to 55 with acute COVID-19. The V call is TRBV15, the J call TRBJ2-7, with TRBD1 identical over 8 bases. The sample taken for sequencing was PBMCs or T cells enriched from blood (not recorded which). The CDR3 DNA sequence: TGTGCCACCAGCAGAGAACCGGGACAGGCAACCTACGAGCAGTACTTC. This codes for CATSREPGQATYEQYF.